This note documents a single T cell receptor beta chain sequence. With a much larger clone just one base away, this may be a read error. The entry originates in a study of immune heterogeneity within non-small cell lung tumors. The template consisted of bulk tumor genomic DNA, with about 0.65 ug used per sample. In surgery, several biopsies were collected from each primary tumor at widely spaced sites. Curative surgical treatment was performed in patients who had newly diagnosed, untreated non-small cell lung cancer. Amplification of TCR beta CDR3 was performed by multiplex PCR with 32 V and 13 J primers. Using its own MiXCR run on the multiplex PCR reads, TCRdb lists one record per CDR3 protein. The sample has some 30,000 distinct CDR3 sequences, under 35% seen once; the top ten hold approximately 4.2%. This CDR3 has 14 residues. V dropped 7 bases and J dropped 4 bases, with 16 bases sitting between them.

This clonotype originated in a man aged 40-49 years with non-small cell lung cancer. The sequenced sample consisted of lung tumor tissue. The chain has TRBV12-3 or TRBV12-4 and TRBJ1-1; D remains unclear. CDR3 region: CASIKDRLSTEAFF. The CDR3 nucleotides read TGTGCCAGCATCAAGGACCGCTTAAGCACTGAAGCTTTCTTT.